The source of this TCR beta chain is a study of blood T cell repertoires in COVID-19. CDR1 and CDR2 (germline): SGHRS, YFSETQ. CDR3 size: 14 residues. The J segment lost 6 bases and the V segment lost 4 bases, leaving 8 bases of the junction unmatched. Sequencing was performed with immunoSEQ multiplex PCR; in TCRdb, only in-frame clones are kept and a portion is missing. The sample includes 80,000 or so clones, about 92% seen only once; the top ten take roughly 2%. This TCR came from a man between 45 and 60 years old with acute or convalescent COVID-19. This chain connects TRBV5-1 to TRBJ1-2; 8 bases are shared with TRBD1. Sequenced input: peripheral blood. In DNA form, the CDR3 reads TGCGCCAGCAGCCCTAGACAGGGGCCCAATGGCTACACCTTC. The encoded protein is CASSPRQGPNGYTF.